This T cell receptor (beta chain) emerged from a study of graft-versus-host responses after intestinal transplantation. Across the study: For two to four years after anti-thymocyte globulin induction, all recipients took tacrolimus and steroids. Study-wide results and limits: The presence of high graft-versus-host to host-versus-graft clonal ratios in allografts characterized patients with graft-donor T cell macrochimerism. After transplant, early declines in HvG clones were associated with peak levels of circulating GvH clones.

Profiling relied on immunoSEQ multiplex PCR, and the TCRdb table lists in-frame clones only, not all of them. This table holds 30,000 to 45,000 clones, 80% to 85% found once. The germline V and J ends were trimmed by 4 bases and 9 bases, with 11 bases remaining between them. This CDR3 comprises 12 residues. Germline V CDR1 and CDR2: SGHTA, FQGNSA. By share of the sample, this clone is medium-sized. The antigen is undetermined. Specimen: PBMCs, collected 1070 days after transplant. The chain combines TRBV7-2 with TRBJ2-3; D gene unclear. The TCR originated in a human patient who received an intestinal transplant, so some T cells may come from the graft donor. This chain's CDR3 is CASSSALGTQYF. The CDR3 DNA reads TGTGCCAGCAGCTCGGCGTTAGGAACGCAGTATTTT.